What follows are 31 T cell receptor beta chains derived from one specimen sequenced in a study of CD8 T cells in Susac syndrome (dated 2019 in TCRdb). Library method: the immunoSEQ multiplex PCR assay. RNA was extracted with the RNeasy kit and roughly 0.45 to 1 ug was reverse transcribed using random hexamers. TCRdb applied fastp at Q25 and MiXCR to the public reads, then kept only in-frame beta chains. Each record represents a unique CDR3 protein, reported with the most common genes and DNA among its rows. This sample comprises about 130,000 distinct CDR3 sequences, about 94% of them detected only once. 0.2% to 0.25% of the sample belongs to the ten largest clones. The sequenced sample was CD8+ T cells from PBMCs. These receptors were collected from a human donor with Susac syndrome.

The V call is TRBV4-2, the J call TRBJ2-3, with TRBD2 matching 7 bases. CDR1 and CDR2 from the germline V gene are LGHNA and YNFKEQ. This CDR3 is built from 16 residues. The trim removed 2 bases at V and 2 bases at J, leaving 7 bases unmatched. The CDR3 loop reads CASSQLFAGDTDTQYF. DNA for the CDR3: TGTGCCAGCAGCCAACTGTTTGCGGGGGACACAGATACGCAGTATTTT.

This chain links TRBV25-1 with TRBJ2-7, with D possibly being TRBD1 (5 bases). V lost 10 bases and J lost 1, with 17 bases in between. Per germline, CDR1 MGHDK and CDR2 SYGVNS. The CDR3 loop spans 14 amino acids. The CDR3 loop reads CATRDPTDSYEQYF. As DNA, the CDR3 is TGTGCCACCAGAGACCCGACAGATTCCTACGAGCAGTACTTC.

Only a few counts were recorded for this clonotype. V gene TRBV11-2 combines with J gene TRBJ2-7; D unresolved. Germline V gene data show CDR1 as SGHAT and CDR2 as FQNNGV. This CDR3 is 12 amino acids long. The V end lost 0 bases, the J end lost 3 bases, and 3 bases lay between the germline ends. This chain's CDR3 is CASSLEDYEQYF. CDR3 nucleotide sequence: TGTGCCAGCAGCTTAGAAGACTACGAGCAGTACTTC.

This CDR3 reads CASSFDPDTQYF. The DNA for the CDR3 is TGTGCCAGCAGCTTCGACCCAGATACGCAGTATTTT. This chain uses TRBV7-9 with TRBJ2-3; D is unclear. This CDR3 comprises 12 residues. CDR1 SEHNR and CDR2 FQNEAQ come from the germline V gene (reference sequence). Trimming cost V 3 bases and J 4 bases, with 5 bases left between them.

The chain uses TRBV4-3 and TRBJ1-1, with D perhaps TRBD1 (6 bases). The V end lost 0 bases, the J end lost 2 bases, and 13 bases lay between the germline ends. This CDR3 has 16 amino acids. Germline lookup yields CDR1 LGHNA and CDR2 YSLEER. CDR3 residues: CASSQDDQGPNTEAFF. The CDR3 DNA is TGCGCCAGCAGCCAAGATGATCAGGGGCCCAACACTGAAGCTTTCTTT.

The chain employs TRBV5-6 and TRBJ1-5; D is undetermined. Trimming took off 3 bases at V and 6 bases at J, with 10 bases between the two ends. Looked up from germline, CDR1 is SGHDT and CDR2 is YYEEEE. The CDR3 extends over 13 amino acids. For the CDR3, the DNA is TGTGCCAGCAGCTCGGAGGGAATTCAGCCCCAGCATTTT. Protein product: CASSSEGIQPQHF.

CDR3 sequence: CASSLIVGQYNEKLFF. CDR3 DNA sequence: TGTGCCAGCAGCTTAATCGTCGGACAGTATAATGAAAAACTGTTTTTT. V is TRBV7-9 and J is TRBJ1-4; tentatively, D is TRBD1 (6 bases). V lost 2 bases and J 4 bases, leaving 14 bases between the germline ends. CDR1 SEHNR and CDR2 FQNEAQ come from the germline V gene (reference sequence). The CDR3 runs to 16 residues.

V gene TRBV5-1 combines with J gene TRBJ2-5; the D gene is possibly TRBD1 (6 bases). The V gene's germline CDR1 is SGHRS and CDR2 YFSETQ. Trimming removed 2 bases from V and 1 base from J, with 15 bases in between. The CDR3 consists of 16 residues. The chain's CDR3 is CASSFLLGQLQETQYF. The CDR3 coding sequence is TGCGCCAGCAGCTTCTTACTGGGACAACTCCAAGAGACCCAGTACTTC.

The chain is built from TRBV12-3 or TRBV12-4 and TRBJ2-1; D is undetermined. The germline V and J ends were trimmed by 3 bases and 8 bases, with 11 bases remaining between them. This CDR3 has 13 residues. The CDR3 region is CASSFGMVDEQFF. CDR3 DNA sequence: TGTGCCAGCAGTTTTGGGATGGTCGATGAGCAGTTCTTC.

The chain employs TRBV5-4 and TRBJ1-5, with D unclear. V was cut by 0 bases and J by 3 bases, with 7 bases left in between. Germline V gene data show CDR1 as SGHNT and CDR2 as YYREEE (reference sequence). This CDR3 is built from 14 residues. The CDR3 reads CASSLEGLNQPQHF. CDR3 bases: TGTGCCAGCAGCTTGGAAGGGCTCAATCAGCCCCAGCATTTT.

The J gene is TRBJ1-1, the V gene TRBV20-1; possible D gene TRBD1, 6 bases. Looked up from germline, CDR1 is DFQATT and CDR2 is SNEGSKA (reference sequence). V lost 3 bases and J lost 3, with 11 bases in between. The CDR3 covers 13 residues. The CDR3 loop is CSASGGRDTEAFF. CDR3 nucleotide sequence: TGCAGTGCTAGCGGGGGGCGGGACACTGAAGCTTTCTTT.

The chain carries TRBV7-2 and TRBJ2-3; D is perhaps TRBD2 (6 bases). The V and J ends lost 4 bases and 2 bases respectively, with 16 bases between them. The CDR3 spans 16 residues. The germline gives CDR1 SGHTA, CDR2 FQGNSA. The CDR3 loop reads CASSSYRDFHTDTQYF. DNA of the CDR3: TGTGCCAGCAGCTCATACCGGGACTTTCACACAGATACGCAGTATTTT.

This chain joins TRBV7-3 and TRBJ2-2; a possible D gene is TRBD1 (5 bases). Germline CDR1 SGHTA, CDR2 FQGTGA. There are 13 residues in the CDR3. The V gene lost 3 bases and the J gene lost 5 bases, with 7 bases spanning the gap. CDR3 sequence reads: CASSFAGTGELFF. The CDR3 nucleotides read TGTGCCAGCAGCTTCGCAGGGACCGGGGAGCTGTTTTTT.

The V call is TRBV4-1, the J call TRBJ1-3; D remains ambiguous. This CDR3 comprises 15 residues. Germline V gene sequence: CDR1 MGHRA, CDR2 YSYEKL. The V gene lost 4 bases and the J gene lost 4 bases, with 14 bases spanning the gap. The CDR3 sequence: CASSLQAEVGNTIYF. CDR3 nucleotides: TGCGCCAGCAGCCTCCAGGCCGAGGTGGGAAACACCATATATTTT.

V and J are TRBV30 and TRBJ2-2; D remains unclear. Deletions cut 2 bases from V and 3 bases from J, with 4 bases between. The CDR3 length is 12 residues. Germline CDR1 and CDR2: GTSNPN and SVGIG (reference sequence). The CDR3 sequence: CAWSRDTGELFF. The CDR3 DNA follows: TGTGCCTGGAGTCGTGACACCGGGGAGCTGTTTTTT.

CDR3 sequence: CASSYGSGANVLTF. The CDR3 DNA sequence: TGTGCCAGCAGTTACGGGTCTGGGGCCAACGTCCTGACTTTC. The chain combines TRBV6-2 or TRBV6-3 with TRBJ2-6, with no clear D. V was pared by 2 bases and J by 1 base, with 3 bases between. There are 14 residues in the CDR3. The V gene's germline CDR1 is MNHEY and CDR2 SVGEGT.

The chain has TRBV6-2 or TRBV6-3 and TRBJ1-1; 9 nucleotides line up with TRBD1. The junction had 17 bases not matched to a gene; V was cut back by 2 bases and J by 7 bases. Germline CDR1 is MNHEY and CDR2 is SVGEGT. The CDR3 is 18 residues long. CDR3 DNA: TGTGCCAGCAGTTACAGACCACTTGCCCGGGACAGGGATATTGAAGCTTTCTTT. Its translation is CASSYRPLARDRDIEAFF.

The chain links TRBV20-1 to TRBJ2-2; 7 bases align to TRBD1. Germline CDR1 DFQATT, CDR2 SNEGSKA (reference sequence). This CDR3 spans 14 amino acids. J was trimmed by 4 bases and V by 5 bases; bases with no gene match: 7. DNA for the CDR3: TGCAGTGCTGAGGGGTCAGGGGGCACCGGGGAGCTGTTTTTT. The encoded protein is CSAEGSGGTGELFF.

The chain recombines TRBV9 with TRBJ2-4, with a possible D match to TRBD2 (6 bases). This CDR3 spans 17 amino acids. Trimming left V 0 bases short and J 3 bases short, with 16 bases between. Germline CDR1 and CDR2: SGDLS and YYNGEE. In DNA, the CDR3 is TGTGCCAGCAGCGTAGGTGGCAGGGACTCCAGCAAAAACATTCAGTACTTC. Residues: CASSVGGRDSSKNIQYF.

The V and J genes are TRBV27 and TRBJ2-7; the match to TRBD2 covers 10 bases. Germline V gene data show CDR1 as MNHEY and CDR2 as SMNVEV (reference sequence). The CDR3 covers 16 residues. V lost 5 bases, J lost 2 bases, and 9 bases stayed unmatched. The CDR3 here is CASSPSLAGVTYEQYF. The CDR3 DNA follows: TGTGCCAGCAGTCCCTCCCTAGCGGGGGTAACCTACGAGCAGTACTTC.

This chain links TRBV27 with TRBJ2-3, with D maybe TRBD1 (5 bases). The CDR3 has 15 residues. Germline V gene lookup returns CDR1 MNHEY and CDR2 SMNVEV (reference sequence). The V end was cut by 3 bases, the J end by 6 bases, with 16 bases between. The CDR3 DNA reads TGTGCCAGCAGTTTTCGGTCTCAGGGCCCCGATACGCAGTATTTT. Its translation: CASSFRSQGPDTQYF.

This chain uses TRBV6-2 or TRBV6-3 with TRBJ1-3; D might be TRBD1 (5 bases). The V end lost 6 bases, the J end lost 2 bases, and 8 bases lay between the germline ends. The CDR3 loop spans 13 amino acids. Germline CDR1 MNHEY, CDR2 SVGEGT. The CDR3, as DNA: TGTGCCAGCAGGCAGGGCACTGGAAACACCATATATTTT. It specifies CASRQGTGNTIYF.

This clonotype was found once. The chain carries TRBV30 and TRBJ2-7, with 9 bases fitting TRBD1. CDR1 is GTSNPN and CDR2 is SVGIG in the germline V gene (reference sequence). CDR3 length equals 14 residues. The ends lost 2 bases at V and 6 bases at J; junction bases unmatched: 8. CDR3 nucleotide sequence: TGTGCCTGGAGTCTCGGGACAGGGACTCGCGAGCAGTACTTC. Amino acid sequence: CAWSLGTGTREQYF.

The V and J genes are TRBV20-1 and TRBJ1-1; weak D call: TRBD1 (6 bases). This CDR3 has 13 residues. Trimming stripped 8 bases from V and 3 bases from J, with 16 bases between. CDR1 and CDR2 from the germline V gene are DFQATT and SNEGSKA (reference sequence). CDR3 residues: CSSLGGADTEAFF. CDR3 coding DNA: TGCAGTTCCCTTGGGGGGGCCGACACTGAAGCTTTCTTT.

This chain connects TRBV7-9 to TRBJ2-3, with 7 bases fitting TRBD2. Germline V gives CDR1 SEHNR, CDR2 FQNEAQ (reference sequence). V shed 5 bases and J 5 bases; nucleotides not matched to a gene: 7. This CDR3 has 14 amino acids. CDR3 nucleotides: TGTGCCAGCAGCCTAGGACTAGGGGAAGATACGCAGTATTTT. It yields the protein CASSLGLGEDTQYF. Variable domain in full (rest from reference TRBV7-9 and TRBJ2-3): DTGVSQNPRHKITKRGQNVTFRCDPISEHNRLYWYRQTLGQGPEFLTYFQNEAQLEKSRLLSDRFSAERPKGSFSTLEIQRTEQGDSAMYLCASSLGLGEDTQYFGPGTRLTVL.

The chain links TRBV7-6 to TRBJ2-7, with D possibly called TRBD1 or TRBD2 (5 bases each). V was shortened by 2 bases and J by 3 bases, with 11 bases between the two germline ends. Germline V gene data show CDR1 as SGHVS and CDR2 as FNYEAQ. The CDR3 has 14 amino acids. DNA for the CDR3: TGTGCCAGCAGCTTAATGGGGGACGGCTACGAGCAGTACTTC. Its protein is CASSLMGDGYEQYF.

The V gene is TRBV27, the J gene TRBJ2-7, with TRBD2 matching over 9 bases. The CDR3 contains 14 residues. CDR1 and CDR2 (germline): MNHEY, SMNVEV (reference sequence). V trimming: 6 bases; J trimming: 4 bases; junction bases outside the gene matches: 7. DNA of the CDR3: TGTGCCAGCAGACTAGCGGGCCGGGATTACGAGCAGTACTTC. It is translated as CASRLAGRDYEQYF.

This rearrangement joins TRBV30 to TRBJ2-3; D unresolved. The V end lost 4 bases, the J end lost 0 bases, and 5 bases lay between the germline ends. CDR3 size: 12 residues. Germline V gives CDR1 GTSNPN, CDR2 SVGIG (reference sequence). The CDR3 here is CAWTDSTDTQYF. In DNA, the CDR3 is TGTGCCTGGACGGACAGCACAGATACGCAGTATTTT.

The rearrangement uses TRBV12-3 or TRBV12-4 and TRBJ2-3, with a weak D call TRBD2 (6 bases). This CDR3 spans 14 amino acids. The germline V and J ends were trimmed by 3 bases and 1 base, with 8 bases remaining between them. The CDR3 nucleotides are TGTGCCAGCAGTTTCGGACTACGCACAGATACGCAGTATTTT. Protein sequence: CASSFGLRTDTQYF.

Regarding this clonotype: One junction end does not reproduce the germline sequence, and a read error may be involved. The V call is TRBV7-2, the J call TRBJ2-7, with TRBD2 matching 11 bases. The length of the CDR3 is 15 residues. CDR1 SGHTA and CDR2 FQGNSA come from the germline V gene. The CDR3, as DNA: TGTGCCAGCAGCGTAGCGGGGGGGCCTTCCTACGAGCAGTACTTC. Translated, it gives CASSVAGGPSYEQYF. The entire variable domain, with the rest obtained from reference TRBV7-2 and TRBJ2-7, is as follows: GAGVSQSPSNKVTEKGKDVELRCDPISGHTALYWYRQSLGQGLEFLIYFQGNSAPDKSGLPSDRFSAERTGGSVSTLTIQRTQQEDSAVYLCASSVAGGPSYEQYFGPGTRLTVT.

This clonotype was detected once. In DNA form, the CDR3 reads TGTGCCAGCAGTTTAGGGACAGGGGTTAGCAATCAGCCCCAGCATTTT. It is translated as CASSLGTGVSNQPQHF. The rearrangement uses TRBV12-3 or TRBV12-4 and TRBJ1-5; 9 bases are shared with TRBD1. The trim removed 1 base at V and 0 bases at J, leaving 1 base unmatched. The CDR3 length is 16 residues.